The TCR beta chain described here comes from a study of blood T cell repertoires in COVID-19. Study-wide background: There were acute and convalescent COVID-19 samples, and they came from the United States, Italy and Spain. T cells, B-cell-depleted T cells, or PBMCs supplied cDNA or gDNA.

Followed over time, Seattle patients had been enrolled while infection was active. CDR1 and CDR2 from the germline V gene are GTSNPN and SVGIG (reference sequence). The CDR3 sequence is 15 residues long. Trimming at V came to 3 bases and at J to 5 bases, leaving 10 bases not matched to a gene. Some clones are missing from TCRdb's copy, which holds only in-frame ones; the method was immunoSEQ multiplex PCR. The sample has approximately 500,000 clones, about 89% seen once. This TCR was sampled from a woman in her forties or fifties with COVID-19, enrolled during active disease. V usage is TRBV30 and J usage is TRBJ1-5; 7 nucleotides agree with TRBD1. The sample comprised peripheral blood. This CDR3 is CAWRPTGQGDQPQHF. CDR3 sequence (DNA): TGTGCCTGGAGACCTACAGGGCAGGGGGATCAGCCCCAGCATTTT.